This TCR beta chain appears in the sequencing data of a study of T cell repertoires in cytomegalovirus infection. Overall study: Indicated by public TCR beta signatures were CMV infection and matching HLA type. Overall study findings and caveats: The response measured ex vivo was dominated by TCR beta clonotypes (HLA-C-restricted and CMV-specific). Frequencies of public TCR beta families were cumulated, and this identified carriers of CMV plus the relevant HLA.

This clonotype occurred many times. Its antigen is unknown. In TCRdb, the reads were re-called with MiXCR into one record per CDR3 protein. The sample contains about 360,000 distinct CDR3 sequences, 15% to 20% of which appear only once. The germline gives CDR1 MDHEN, CDR2 SYDVKM. The V and J ends lost 7 bases and 5 bases respectively, with 15 bases between them. The CDR3 runs 14 residues. Specimen: PBMCs. The chain employs TRBV28 and TRBJ1-5; no clear D. The sequence was collected from a human donor in good health (CMV status not recorded). Some clones in this sample may be carry-over from other donors' samples. CDR3 amino acids: CASILGQDYQPQHF. The CDR3 coding sequence is TGTGCCAGCATCCTGGGTCAGGATTATCAGCCCCAGCATTTT.